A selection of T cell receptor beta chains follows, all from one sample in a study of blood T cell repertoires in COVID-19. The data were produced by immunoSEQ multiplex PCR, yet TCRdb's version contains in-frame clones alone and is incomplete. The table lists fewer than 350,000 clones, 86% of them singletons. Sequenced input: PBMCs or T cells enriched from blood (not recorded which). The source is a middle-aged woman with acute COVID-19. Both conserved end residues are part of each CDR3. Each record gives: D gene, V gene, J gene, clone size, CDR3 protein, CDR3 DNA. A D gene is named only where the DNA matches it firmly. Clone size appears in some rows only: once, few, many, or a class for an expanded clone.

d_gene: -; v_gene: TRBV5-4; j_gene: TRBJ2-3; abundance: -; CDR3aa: CASSLRQSGAGTDTQYF; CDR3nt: TGTGCCAGCAGCCTTCGGCAGTCTGGCGCGGGCACAGATACGCAGTATTTT
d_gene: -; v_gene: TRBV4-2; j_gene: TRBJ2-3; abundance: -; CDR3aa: CASSQVEGQARDTQYF; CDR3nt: TGTGCCAGCAGCCAAGTGGAAGGCCAGGCCAGGGATACGCAGTATTTT
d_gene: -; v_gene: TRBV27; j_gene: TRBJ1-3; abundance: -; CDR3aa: CASSYSFSGNTIYF; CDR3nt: TGTGCCAGCAGTTACAGTTTCTCTGGAAACACCATATATTTT
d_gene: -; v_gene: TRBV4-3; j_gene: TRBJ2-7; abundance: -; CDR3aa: CASSQGETGSTYEQYF; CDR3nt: TGCGCCAGCAGCCAAGGCGAGACAGGTTCGACCTACGAGCAGTACTTC
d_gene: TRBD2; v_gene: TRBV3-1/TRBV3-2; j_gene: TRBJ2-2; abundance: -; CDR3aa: CASSKSSGSTGELFF; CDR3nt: TGTGCCAGCAGCAAGTCTAGCGGAAGCACCGGGGAGCTGTTTTTT
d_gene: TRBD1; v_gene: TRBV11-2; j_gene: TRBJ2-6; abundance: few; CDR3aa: CAGQGALYSGANVLTF; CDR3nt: TGTGCCGGTCAGGGGGCCCTTTACTCTGGGGCCAACGTCCTGACTTTC
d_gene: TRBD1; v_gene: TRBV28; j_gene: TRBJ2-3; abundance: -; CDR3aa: CASSPTGVDLTQYF; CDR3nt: TGTGCCAGCAGTCCGACAGGGGTAGACCTTACGCAGTATTTT
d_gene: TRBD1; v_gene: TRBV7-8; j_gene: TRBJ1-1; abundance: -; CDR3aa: CASSNLGGPQGYGTEAFF; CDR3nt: TGTGCCAGCAGCAACTTAGGGGGGCCACAGGGGTACGGCACTGAAGCTTTCTTT
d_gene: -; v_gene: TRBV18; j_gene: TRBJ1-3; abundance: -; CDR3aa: CASSPQPKGGSSGNTIYF; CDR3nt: TGTGCCAGCTCACCACAACCCAAGGGAGGGAGCTCTGGAAACACCATATATTTT
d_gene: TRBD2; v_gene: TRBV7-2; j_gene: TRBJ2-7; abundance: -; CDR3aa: CASSLGFRAGGEQYF; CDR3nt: TGTGCCAGCTCCTTAGGCTTCAGGGCGGGAGGCGAGCAGTACTTC
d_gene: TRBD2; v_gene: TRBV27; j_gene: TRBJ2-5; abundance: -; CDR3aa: CASSQSQGRASGSFQKTQYF; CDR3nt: TGTGCCAGCAGTCAAAGCCAGGGTAGGGCTAGCGGGAGTTTTCAGAAGACCCAGTACTTC
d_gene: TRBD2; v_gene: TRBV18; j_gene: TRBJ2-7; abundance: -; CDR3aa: CASSPPGTSGYEQYF; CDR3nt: TGTGCCAGCTCACCGCCCGGGACTAGCGGCTACGAGCAGTACTTC
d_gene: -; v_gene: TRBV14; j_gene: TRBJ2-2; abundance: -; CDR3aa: CASSQDFSAELYTGELFF; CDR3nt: TGTGCCAGCAGCCAAGATTTTTCAGCGGAATTATACACCGGGGAGCTGTTTTTT
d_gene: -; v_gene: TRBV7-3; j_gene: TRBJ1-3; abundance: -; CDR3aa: CASSLTGGRNGNTIYF; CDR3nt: TGTGCCAGCAGCTTAACTGGGGGGAGAAATGGAAACACCATATATTTT
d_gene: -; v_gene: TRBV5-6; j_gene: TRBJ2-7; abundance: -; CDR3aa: CASSSPRGGAYEQYF; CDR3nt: TGTGCCAGCAGCTCGCCCCGAGGTGGCGCGTACGAGCAGTACTTC
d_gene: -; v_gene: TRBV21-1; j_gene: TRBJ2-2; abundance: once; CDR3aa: CASSSRDRGTTGELFF; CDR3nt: TGTGCCAGCAGCTCCCGGGACAGGGGGACCACCGGGGAGCTGTTTTTT
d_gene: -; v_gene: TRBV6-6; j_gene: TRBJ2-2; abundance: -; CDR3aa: CASSYETESTGELFF; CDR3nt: TGTGCCAGCAGTTACGAGACAGAAAGTACCGGGGAGCTGTTTTTT
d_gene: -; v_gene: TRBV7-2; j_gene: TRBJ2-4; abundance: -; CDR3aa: CASSLDGILSIQYF; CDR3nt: TGTGCCAGCAGCTTAGACGGGATTTTAAGCATTCAGTACTTC
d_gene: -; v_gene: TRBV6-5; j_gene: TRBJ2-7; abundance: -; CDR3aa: CASSKLTASSYEQYF; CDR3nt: TGTGCCAGCAGTAAGCTGACAGCGAGCTCCTACGAGCAGTACTTC
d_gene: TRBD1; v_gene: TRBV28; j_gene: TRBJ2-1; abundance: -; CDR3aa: CASRTGQGVRNEQFF; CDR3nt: TGTGCCAGCAGGACCGGACAGGGGGTCCGGAATGAGCAGTTCTTC